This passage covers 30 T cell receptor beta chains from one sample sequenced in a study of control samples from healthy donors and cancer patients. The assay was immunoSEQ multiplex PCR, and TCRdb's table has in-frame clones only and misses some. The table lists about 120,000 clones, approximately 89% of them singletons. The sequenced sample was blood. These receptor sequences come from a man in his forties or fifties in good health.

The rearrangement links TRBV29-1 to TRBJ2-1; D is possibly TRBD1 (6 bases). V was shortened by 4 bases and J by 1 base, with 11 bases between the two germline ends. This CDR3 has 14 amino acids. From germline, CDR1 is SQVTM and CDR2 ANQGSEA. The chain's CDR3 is CSVGGQGSYNEQFF. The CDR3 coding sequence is TGCAGCGTTGGTGGCCAGGGGTCCTACAATGAGCAGTTCTTC.

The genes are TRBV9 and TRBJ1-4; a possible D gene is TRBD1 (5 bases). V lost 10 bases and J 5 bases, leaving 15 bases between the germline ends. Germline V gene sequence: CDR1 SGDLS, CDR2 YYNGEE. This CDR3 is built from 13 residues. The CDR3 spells CASSEGLNEKLFF. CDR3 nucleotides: TGTGCCTCTTCGGAGGGGTTAAATGAAAAACTGTTTTTT.

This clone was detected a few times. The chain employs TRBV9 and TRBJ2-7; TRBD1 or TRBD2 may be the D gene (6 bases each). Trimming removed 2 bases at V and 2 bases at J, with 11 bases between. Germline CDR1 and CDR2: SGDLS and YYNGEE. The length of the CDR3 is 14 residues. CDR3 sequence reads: CASSVRGVAYEQYF. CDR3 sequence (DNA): TGTGCCAGCAGCGTTAGGGGGGTGGCCTACGAGCAGTACTTC.

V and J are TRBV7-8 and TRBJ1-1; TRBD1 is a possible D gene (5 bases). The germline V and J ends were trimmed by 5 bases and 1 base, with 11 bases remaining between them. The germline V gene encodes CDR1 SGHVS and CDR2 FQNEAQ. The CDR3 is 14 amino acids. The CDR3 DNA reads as TGTGCCAGCAGCCCTTTGAGGGGGAACACTGAAGCTTTCTTT. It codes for CASSPLRGNTEAFF.

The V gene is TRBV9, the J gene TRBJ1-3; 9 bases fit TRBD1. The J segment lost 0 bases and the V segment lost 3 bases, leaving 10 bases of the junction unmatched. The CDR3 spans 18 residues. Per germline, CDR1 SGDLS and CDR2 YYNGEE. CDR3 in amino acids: CASSGHRTGASSGNTIYF. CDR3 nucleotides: TGTGCCAGCAGCGGGCACCGGACAGGGGCATCCTCTGGAAACACCATATATTTT.

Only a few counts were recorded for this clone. The CDR3 here is CASGLVGGTYEQYF. In nucleotides, the CDR3 is TGTGCTAGTGGTTTGGTTGGGGGGACCTACGAGCAGTACTTC. V is TRBV12-5 and J is TRBJ2-7; TRBD2 is a possible D gene (6 bases). Trimming took off 0 bases at V and 2 bases at J, with 8 bases between the two ends. CDR1 LGHNT and CDR2 FRNRAP come from the germline V gene. The CDR3 is 14 amino acids.

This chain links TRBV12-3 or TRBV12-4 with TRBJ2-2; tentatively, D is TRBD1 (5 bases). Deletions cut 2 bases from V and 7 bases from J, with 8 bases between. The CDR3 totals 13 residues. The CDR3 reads CASSLRGGGELFF. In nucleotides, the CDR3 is TGTGCCAGCAGTTTAAGGGGTGGCGGGGAGCTGTTTTTT.

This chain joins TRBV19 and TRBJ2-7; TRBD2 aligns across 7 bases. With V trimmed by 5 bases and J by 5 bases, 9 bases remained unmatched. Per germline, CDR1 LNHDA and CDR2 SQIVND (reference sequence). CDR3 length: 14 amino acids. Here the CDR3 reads CASSRGRGKNEQYF. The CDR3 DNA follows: TGTGCCAGTAGTCGAGGGCGGGGGAAGAACGAGCAGTACTTC.

The CDR3 loop reads CASTRQGRGTEAFF. CDR3 in DNA: TGTGCCAGCACCCGACAGGGTCGAGGGACTGAAGCTTTCTTT. The V call is TRBV13, the J call TRBJ1-1; 7 nucleotides agree with TRBD1. Germline CDR1 PRHDT, CDR2 FYEKMQ (reference sequence). The CDR3 extends over 14 amino acids. V lost 7 bases and J lost 5; bases outside the gene matches: 10.

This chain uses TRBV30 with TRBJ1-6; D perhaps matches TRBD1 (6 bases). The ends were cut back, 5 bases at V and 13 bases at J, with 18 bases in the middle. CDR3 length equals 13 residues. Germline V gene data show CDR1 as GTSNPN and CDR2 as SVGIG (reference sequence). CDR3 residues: CAWGTGNYGPLHF. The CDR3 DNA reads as TGTGCCTGGGGAACAGGGAATTATGGGCCCCTCCACTTT.

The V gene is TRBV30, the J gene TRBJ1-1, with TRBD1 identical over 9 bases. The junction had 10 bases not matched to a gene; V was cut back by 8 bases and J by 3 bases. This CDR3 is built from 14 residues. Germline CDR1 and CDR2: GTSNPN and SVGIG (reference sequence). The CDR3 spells CAGTRDRAYTEAFF. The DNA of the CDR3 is TGTGCCGGTACCCGGGACAGGGCGTACACTGAAGCTTTCTTT.

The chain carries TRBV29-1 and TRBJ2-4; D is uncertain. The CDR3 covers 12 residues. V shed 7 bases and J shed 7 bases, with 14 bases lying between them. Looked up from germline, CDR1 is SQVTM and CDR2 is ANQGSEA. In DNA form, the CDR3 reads TGCAGCGCGTTGCCCCCCGGGAACATTCAGTACTTC. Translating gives CSALPPGNIQYF.

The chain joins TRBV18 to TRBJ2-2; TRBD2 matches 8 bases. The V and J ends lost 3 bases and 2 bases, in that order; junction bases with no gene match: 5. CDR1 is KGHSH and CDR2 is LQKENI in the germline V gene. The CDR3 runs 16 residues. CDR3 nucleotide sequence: TGTGCCAGCTCACCGACGGCGGGGGGAAACACCGGGGAGCTGTTTTTT. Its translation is CASSPTAGGNTGELFF.

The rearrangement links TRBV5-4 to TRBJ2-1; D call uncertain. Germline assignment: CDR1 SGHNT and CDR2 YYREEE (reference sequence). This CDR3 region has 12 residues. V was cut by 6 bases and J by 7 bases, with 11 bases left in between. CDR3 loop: CASTRTQNEQFF. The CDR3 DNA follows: TGTGCCAGCACTAGGACCCAAAATGAGCAGTTCTTC.

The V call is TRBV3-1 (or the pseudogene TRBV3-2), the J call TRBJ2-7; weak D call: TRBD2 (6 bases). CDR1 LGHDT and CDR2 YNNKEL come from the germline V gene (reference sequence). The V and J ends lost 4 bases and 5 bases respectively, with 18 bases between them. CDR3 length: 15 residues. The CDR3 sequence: CASSRDLVAVDEQYF. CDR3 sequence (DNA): TGTGCCAGCAGCCGGGACTTAGTAGCGGTTGACGAGCAGTACTTC.

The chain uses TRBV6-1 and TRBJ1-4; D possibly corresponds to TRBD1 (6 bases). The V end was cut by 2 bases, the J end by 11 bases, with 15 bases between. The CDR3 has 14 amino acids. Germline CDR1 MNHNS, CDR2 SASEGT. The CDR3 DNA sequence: TGTGCCAGCAGTGAATTACAGGGATCTGAGAAACTGTTTTTT. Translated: CASSELQGSEKLFF.

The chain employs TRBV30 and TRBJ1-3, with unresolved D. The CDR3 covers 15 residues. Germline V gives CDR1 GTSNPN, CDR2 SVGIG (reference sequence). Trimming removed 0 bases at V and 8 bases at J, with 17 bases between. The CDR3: CAWSVGAARTDTIYF. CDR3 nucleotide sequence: TGTGCCTGGAGTGTGGGTGCAGCCCGGACGGACACCATATATTTT.

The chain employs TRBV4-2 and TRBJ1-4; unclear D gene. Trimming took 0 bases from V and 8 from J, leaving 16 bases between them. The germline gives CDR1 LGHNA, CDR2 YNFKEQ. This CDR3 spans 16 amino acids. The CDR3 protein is CASSQETGSPGEKLFF. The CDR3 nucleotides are TGTGCCAGCAGCCAAGAGACGGGAAGTCCGGGGGAAAAACTGTTTTTT.

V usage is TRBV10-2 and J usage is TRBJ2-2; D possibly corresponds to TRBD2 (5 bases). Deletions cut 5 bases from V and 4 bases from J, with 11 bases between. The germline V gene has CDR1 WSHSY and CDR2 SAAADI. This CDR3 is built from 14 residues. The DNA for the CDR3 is TGCGCCAGCAGTTCCCTAGCCGGCACCGGGGAGCTGTTTTTT. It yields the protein CASSSLAGTGELFF.

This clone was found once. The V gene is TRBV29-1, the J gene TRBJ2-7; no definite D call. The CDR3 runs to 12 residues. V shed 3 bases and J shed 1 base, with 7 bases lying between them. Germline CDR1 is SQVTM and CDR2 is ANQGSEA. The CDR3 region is CSVDAGSYEQYF. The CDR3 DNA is TGCAGCGTTGACGCCGGGTCCTACGAGCAGTACTTC.

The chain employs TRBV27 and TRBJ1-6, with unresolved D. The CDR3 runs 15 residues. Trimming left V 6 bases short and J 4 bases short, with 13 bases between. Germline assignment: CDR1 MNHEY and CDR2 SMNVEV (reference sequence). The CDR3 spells CASRPHREYNSPLHF. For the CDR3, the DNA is TGTGCCAGCAGACCCCACCGGGAGTATAATTCACCCCTCCACTTT.

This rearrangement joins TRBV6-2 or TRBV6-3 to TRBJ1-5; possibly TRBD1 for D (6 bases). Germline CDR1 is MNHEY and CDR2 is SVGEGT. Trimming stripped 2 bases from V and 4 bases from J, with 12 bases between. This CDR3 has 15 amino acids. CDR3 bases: TGTGCCAGCAGTTACCCGGGGACACCAAATCAGCCCCAGCATTTT. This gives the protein CASSYPGTPNQPQHF.

The CDR3 spells CASMTGGASNNEQFF. The CDR3 nucleotides read TGTGCCAGCATGACTGGGGGGGCTTCGAACAATGAGCAGTTCTTC. The V and J genes are TRBV6-5 and TRBJ2-1; possible D gene TRBD2, 7 bases. The CDR3 totals 15 residues. The V gene's germline CDR1 is MNHEY and CDR2 SVGAGI. The V end was cut by 7 bases, the J end by 5 bases, with 18 bases between.

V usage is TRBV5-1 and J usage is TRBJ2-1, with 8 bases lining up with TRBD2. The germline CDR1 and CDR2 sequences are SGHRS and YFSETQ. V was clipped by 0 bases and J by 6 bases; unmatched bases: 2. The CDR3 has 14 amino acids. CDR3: CASSLELAANEQFF. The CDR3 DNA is TGCGCCAGCAGCTTGGAACTAGCGGCCAATGAGCAGTTCTTC.

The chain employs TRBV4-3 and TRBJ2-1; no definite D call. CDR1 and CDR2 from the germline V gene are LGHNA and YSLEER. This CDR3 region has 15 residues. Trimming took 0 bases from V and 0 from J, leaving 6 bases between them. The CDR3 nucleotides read TGCGCCAGCAGCCAAGACAGCAGCTCCTACAATGAGCAGTTCTTC. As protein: CASSQDSSSYNEQFF.

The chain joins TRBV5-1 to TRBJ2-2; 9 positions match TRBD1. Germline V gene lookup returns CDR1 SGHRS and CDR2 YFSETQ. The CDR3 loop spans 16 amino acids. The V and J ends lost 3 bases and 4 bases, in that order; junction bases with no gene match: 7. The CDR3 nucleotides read TGCGCCAGCAGCTCCAGCCCGGACAGGGGCACCGGGGAGCTGTTTTTT. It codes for CASSSSPDRGTGELFF.

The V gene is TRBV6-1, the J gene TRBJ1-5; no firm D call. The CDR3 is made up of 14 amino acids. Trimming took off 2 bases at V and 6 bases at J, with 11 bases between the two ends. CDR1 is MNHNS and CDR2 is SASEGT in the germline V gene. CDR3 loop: CASSELSTGQPQHF. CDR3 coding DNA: TGTGCCAGCAGTGAATTGAGTACTGGTCAGCCCCAGCATTTT.

CDR3 sequence reads: CASSLNQRGVYF. The DNA for the CDR3 is TGTGCCAGCAGCTTAAATCAGCGGGGGGTGTATTTT. The chain has TRBV7-2 and TRBJ2-3; 9 nucleotides match TRBD2. CDR1 and CDR2 (germline): SGHTA, FQGNSA. The CDR3 has 12 amino acids. The V segment lost 2 bases and the J segment 14 bases; nucleotides outside the gene matches: 5.

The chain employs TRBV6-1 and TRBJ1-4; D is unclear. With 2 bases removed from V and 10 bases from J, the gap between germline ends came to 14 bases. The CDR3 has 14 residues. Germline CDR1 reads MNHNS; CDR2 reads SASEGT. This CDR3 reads CASSERRVGRKLFF. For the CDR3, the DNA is TGTGCCAGCAGTGAAAGGAGAGTAGGGCGAAAACTGTTTTTT.

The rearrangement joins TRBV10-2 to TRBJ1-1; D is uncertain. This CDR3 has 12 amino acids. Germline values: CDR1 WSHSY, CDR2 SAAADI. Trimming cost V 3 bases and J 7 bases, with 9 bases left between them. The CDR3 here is CASSDQSFEAFF. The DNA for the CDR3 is TGCGCCAGCAGTGATCAGAGCTTTGAAGCTTTCTTT.